Presented here are 18 T cell receptor beta chains from one specimen sequenced in a study of CD4 T cells in relation to SARS-CoV-2 and coronaviruses. Using immunoSEQ multiplex PCR, the repertoire was profiled, and TCRdb retains in-frame clones only, with some absent. The sample has 60,000 to 80,000 clones, approximately 87% seen once. CD4+ T cells from unexposed donors were obtained before the COVID-19 pandemic (2011-2018). The sequencing sample was made of memory CD4+ T cells from PBMCs. These TCRs come from a human donor in good health.

This chain joins TRBV27 and TRBJ1-6, with D perhaps matching TRBD1 (5 bases). There are 13 residues in the CDR3. V was shortened by 3 bases and J by 10 bases, with 10 bases between the two germline ends. Per the germline V gene, CDR1 is MNHEY and CDR2 is SMNVEV (reference sequence). DNA of the CDR3: TGTGCCAGCAGTTTTGGGACGGACTCACCCCTCCACTTT. Its translation is CASSFGTDSPLHF.

This clone appeared once. The chain joins TRBV18 to TRBJ2-7, with no clear D. CDR1 KGHSH and CDR2 LQKENI come from the germline V gene. CDR3 size: 14 residues. With 2 bases removed from V and 1 base from J, the gap between germline ends came to 9 bases. CDR3 amino acids: CASSPAGQSYEQYF. The CDR3 DNA reads as TGTGCCAGCTCACCAGCAGGCCAATCCTACGAGCAGTACTTC.

V is TRBV19 and J is TRBJ2-3; 9 nucleotides agree with TRBD2. Germline V gives CDR1 LNHDA, CDR2 SQIVND (reference sequence). The CDR3 runs to 16 residues. J lost 3 bases, V lost 4 bases, and 8 bases had no gene match. The CDR3 region has the DNA TGTGCCAGTAGTACCAAAGCGGGGGGATGGACAGATACGCAGTATTTT. This encodes CASSTKAGGWTDTQYF.

This chain joins TRBV19 and TRBJ2-6; a weak D match, TRBD1 (5 bases). There are 15 residues in the CDR3. Trimming removed 2 bases from V and 2 bases from J, with 7 bases in between. Germline CDR1 and CDR2: LNHDA and SQIVND (reference sequence). The CDR3: CASSISRAGANVLTF. The CDR3 DNA follows: TGTGCCAGTAGTATATCCAGGGCTGGGGCCAACGTCCTGACTTTC.

The CDR3 region has the DNA TGTGCCTGGAGAACGGCGTGGGTTAATGAAGCTTTCTTT. Protein: CAWRTAWVNEAFF. The rearrangement links TRBV30 to TRBJ1-1; D is unresolved. Germline assignment: CDR1 GTSNPN and CDR2 SVGIG (reference sequence). This CDR3 is 13 amino acids long. The ends were cut back, 3 bases at V and 7 bases at J, with 15 bases in the middle.

This clone has just one count. For the CDR3, the DNA is TGTGCCAGCAGCCTTGGGACTGGCAACGTAGATACGCAGTATTTT. This gives the protein CASSLGTGNVDTQYF. The chain couples TRBV7-9 to TRBJ2-3; weak D call: TRBD2 (6 bases). CDR1 is SEHNR and CDR2 is FQNEAQ in the germline V gene (reference sequence). The CDR3 loop spans 15 amino acids. The germline V and J ends were trimmed by 5 bases and 5 bases, with 17 bases remaining between them.

The chain links TRBV6-2 or TRBV6-3 to TRBJ1-2; weak D call: TRBD1 (6 bases). CDR1 is MNHEY, CDR2 SVGEGT, per germline. CDR3 length: 14 amino acids. V lost 2 bases to trimming and J lost 2 bases, with 9 bases between them. The CDR3 region is CASSYAGQNYGYTF. The CDR3 nucleotides read TGTGCCAGCAGTTACGCCGGACAGAACTATGGCTACACCTTC.

The chain is built from TRBV5-4 and TRBJ2-1; possibly TRBD1 for D (5 bases). V was pared by 1 base and J by 0 bases, with 11 bases between. CDR1 and CDR2 from the germline V gene are SGHNT and YYREEE (reference sequence). This CDR3 comprises 16 residues. CDR3 residues: CASSLRGGSSYNEQFF. The CDR3 DNA reads as TGTGCCAGCAGCTTGAGGGGCGGCAGCTCCTACAATGAGCAGTTCTTC. The full variable domain, its missing parts supplied by reference TRBV5-4 and TRBJ2-1, is ETGVTQSPTHLIKTRGQQVTLRCSSQSGHNTVSWYQQALGQGPQFIFQYYREEENGRGNFPPRFSGLQFPNYSSELNVNALELDDSALYLCASSLRGGSSYNEQFFGPGTRLTVL.

Worth noting for this clone: A junction boundary mismatches the germline segment, possibly from a read error. The sample has other DNA sequences that encode this CDR3 too. The rearrangement links TRBV14 to TRBJ1-1; D is uncertain. The germline V gene encodes CDR1 SGHDN and CDR2 FVKESK. The CDR3 is made up of 17 amino acids. The DNA of the CDR3 is TGCGCCAGCAGCCAAGAAAGGAGAAGGACCACGAACACTGAAGCTTTCTTT. Its translation: CASSQERRRTTNTEAFF.

V is TRBV7-3 and J is TRBJ2-7; D unclear. The germline V gene has CDR1 SGHTA and CDR2 FQGTGA. The V and J ends lost 2 bases and 0 bases respectively, with 8 bases between them. This CDR3 spans 14 amino acids. The CDR3 region is CASSLYPSSYEQYF. The DNA for the CDR3 is TGTGCCAGCAGCTTATATCCGAGCTCCTACGAGCAGTACTTC.

The chain employs TRBV24-1 and TRBJ2-2; no clear D gene. The V end lost 0 bases, the J end lost 4 bases, and 14 bases lay between the germline ends. The CDR3 contains 17 residues. Germline values: CDR1 KGHDR, CDR2 SFDVKD. CDR3 residues: CATSDLLRSQGTGELFF. CDR3 nucleotide sequence: TGTGCCACCAGTGATTTGCTAAGGTCTCAAGGCACCGGGGAGCTGTTTTTT.

The chain combines TRBV4-2 with TRBJ2-3; 10 bases align to TRBD2. Trimming cost V 3 bases and J 6 bases; bases outside gene matches: 0. The CDR3 has 13 residues. Per germline, CDR1 LGHNA and CDR2 YNFKEQ. Written as DNA, the CDR3 is TGTGCCAGCAGCCAGGGACTAGCGGATACGCAGTATTTT. Translation: CASSQGLADTQYF.

The genes are TRBV9 and TRBJ1-2; no clear D. V was clipped by 0 bases and J by 6 bases, with 15 bases between them. There are 15 residues in the CDR3. Germline loops: CDR1 SGDLS, CDR2 YYNGEE. The CDR3 protein is CASSVGGWASDGYTF. As DNA, the CDR3 is TGTGCCAGCAGCGTAGGTGGTTGGGCTTCGGATGGCTACACCTTC.

This sequence joins TRBV18 and TRBJ2-7, with a weak D call TRBD2 (5 bases). CDR3 size: 14 residues. Trimming cost V 6 bases and J 2 bases, with 14 bases left between them. Germline lookup yields CDR1 KGHSH and CDR2 LQKENI. Here the CDR3 reads CASSPYEGPYEQYF. Here the CDR3 DNA reads TGTGCCAGCTCGCCATACGAGGGCCCCTACGAGCAGTACTTC.

This clone showed up just once. The chain employs TRBV5-1 and TRBJ2-3; 11 positions match TRBD1. CDR3 length: 15 amino acids. V lost 3 bases to trimming and J lost 3 bases; unmatched junction nucleotides: 3. Germline-derived CDR1 and CDR2 are SGHRS and YFSETQ. The chain's CDR3 is CASSWGQGGTDTQYF. Written as DNA, the CDR3 is TGCGCCAGCAGCTGGGGACAGGGGGGTACAGATACGCAGTATTTT.

V and J are TRBV5-1 and TRBJ1-2; no clear D gene. V was clipped by 0 bases and J by 5 bases, with 8 bases between them. From germline, CDR1 is SGHRS and CDR2 YFSETQ. The CDR3 has 13 amino acids. The CDR3 DNA reads as TGCGCCAGCAGCTTGGGGTCCGTATATGGCTACACCTTC. It translates to CASSLGSVYGYTF.

V gene TRBV5-1 combines with J gene TRBJ2-1; 11 bases agree with TRBD2. Germline V gives CDR1 SGHRS, CDR2 YFSETQ. J was trimmed by 9 bases and V by 2 bases; bases with no gene match: 7. The CDR3 covers 15 residues. Written as DNA, the CDR3 is TGCGCCAGCAGCTTAATAGCGGGAGGGCCGGGTGAGCAGTTCTTC. Translating gives CASSLIAGGPGEQFF.

The gene calls are TRBV30 and TRBJ1-3; D unresolved. V was trimmed by 1 base and J by 1 base, leaving 5 bases between them. Germline values: CDR1 GTSNPN, CDR2 SVGIG (reference sequence). The CDR3 consists of 13 residues. CDR3 protein: CAWSGKSGNTIYF. The CDR3 DNA follows: TGTGCCTGGAGTGGAAAGTCTGGAAACACCATATATTTT.